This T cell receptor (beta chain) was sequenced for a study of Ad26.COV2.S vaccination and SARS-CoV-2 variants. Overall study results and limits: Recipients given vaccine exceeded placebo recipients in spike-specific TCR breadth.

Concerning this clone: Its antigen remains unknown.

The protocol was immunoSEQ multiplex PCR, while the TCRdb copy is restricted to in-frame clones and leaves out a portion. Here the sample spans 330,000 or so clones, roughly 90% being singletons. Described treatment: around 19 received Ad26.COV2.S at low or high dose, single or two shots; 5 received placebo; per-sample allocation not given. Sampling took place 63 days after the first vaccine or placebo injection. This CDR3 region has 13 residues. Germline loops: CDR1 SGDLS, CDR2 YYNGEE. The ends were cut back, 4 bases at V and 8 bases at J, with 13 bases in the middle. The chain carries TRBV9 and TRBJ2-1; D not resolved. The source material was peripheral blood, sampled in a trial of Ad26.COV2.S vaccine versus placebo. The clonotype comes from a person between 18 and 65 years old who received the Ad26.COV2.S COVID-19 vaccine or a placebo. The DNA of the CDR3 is TGTGCCAGCAGCCCGCTCGTAAGCTATGAGCAGTTCTTC. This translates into CASSPLVSYEQFF.